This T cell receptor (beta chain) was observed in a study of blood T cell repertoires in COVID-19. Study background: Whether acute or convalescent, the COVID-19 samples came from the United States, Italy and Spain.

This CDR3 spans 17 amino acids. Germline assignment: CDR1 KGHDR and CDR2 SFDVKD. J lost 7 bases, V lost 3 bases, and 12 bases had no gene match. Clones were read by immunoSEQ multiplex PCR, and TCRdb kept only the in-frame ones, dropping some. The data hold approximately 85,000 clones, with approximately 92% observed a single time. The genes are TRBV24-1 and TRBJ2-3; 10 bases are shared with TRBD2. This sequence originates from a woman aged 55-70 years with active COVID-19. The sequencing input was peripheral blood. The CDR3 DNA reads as TGTGCCACCAGTGATCCTCAATGGACTAGCGGCCGTTATACGCAGTATTTT. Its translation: CATSDPQWTSGRYTQYF.